This entry lists 23 T cell receptor beta chains sequenced from one sample in a study of blood T cell repertoires in COVID-19 (dated by TCRdb to about 2020). Library preparation was by the immunoSEQ multiplex PCR assay. Imported from immuneACCESS, the table was reduced by TCRdb to in-frame sequences with V and J called. These copies leave out some clones; in studies compared against another copy, an unresolved V gene accounts for under half, and the cause of the remainder is not known. The sample table shows about 530,000 clones, and around 90% are seen once. Roughly 7.4% of the sample comes from the top ten. The source material was peripheral blood. The origin of the receptors is a woman between 45 and 60 years old with COVID-19, enrolled during active disease.

This clone was recorded only once. The chain links TRBV18 to TRBJ2-1, with 10 nucleotides matching TRBD1. V shed 6 bases, J shed 5 bases, and the junction held 7 bases outside the gene matches. Looked up from germline, CDR1 is KGHSH and CDR2 is LQKENI. The CDR3 contains 15 residues. The CDR3 protein is CASSPGTGAHNEQFF. The DNA of the CDR3 is TGTGCCAGCTCGCCGGGGACAGGGGCTCACAATGAGCAGTTCTTC.

The chain employs TRBV20-1 and TRBJ1-4; the D gene is possibly TRBD1 (5 bases). The CDR3 contains 13 residues. V lost 3 bases and J 3 bases, leaving 8 bases between the germline ends. Per germline, CDR1 DFQATT and CDR2 SNEGSKA (reference sequence). The CDR3 sequence is CSASGRANEKLFF. CDR3 DNA sequence: TGCAGTGCTAGTGGCAGGGCTAATGAAAAACTGTTTTTT.

The chain is built from TRBV7-6 and TRBJ1-2; TRBD1 might be the D (5 bases). The length of the CDR3 is 14 residues. Trimming cost V 5 bases and J 2 bases, with 12 bases left between them. CDR1 and CDR2 (germline): SGHVS, FNYEAQ. The CDR3 DNA reads TGTGCCAGCAGCCGGGACTCAACCAACTATGGCTACACCTTC. Translated: CASSRDSTNYGYTF. The variable domain in full, completed from reference TRBV7-6 and TRBJ1-2, reads GAGVSQSPRYKVTKRGQDVALRCDPISGHVSLYWYRQALGQGPEFLTYFNYEAQQDKSGLPNDRFSAERPEGSISTLTIQRTEQRDSAMYRCASSRDSTNYGYTFGSGTRLTVV.

The chain carries TRBV12-5 and TRBJ1-1; the D gene is possibly TRBD1 (6 bases). V lost 8 bases, J lost 0 bases, and 22 bases lay in between. Germline CDR1 reads LGHNT; CDR2 reads FRNRAP. CDR3 size: 17 residues. The CDR3 DNA is TGTGCTAGTCAAGCGGTCCCGGGACATGGGTTGAACACTGAAGCTTTCTTT. This gives the protein CASQAVPGHGLNTEAFF.

The chain is built from TRBV7-2 and TRBJ2-3; maybe TRBD1 (5 bases). CDR3 size: 11 residues. CDR1 is SGHTA and CDR2 is FQGNSA in the germline V gene. Trimming removed 11 bases at V and 5 bases at J, with 11 bases between. CDR3 DNA: TGTGCCGTCAGGGTTGGAGATACGCAGTATTTT. Its translation is CAVRVGDTQYF.

The J gene is TRBJ1-2, the V gene TRBV29-1; D is uncertain. The CDR3 totals 11 residues. V shed 2 bases and J shed 4 bases, with 5 bases lying between them. From germline, CDR1 is SQVTM and CDR2 ANQGSEA. Written as DNA, the CDR3 is TGCAGCGTTGAACTACTCTATGGCTACACCTTC. It specifies CSVELLYGYTF.

This clone turned up a few times. J is TRBJ1-1 and V is TRBV6-6, with D perhaps matching TRBD1 (6 bases). The germline V gene has CDR1 MNHNY and CDR2 SVGAGI (reference sequence). This CDR3 comprises 16 residues. V was pared by 4 bases and J by 1 base, with 16 bases between. CDR3 residues: CASSFRDKRSNTEAFF. In DNA form, the CDR3 reads TGTGCCAGCAGTTTCCGGGACAAAAGGTCGAACACTGAAGCTTTCTTT.

The genes are TRBV2 and TRBJ1-2, with 7 bases that match TRBD1. Germline V CDR1 and CDR2: SNHLY, FYNNEI. This CDR3 is built from 13 residues. V dropped 8 bases and J dropped 4; count of bases not matched to a gene: 7. The chain's CDR3 is CASEGTALYGYTF. CDR3 DNA: TGTGCCAGCGAGGGGACAGCCCTCTATGGCTACACCTTC.

The chain combines TRBV5-4 with TRBJ2-7; TRBD1 agrees at 9 bases. This CDR3 contains 14 residues. With 4 bases clipped from V and 1 base from J, the junction kept 3 bases outside the gene matches. Germline V gene sequence: CDR1 SGHNT, CDR2 YYREEE (reference sequence). CDR3 residues: CASSPDRGSYEQYF. CDR3 in DNA: TGTGCCAGCAGCCCGGACAGGGGATCCTACGAGCAGTACTTC.

V usage is TRBV5-4 and J usage is TRBJ2-1; D perhaps matches TRBD2 (7 bases). Per the germline V gene, CDR1 is SGHNT and CDR2 is YYREEE (reference sequence). The CDR3 contains 14 residues. Deletions cut 0 bases from V and 8 bases from J, with 12 bases between. The CDR3 protein is CASSLDAGADEQFF. The CDR3 DNA sequence: TGTGCCAGCAGCTTGGATGCGGGGGCAGATGAGCAGTTCTTC.

V usage is TRBV3-1 (or the pseudogene TRBV3-2) and J usage is TRBJ1-2; TRBD1 agrees at 8 bases. The V gene's germline CDR1 is LGHDT and CDR2 YNNKEL (reference sequence). This CDR3 has 13 amino acids. Unmatched junction bases numbered 6, after V lost 4 bases and J lost 8 bases. This chain's CDR3 is CASSPLGQGGYTF. CDR3 nucleotides: TGTGCCAGCAGCCCTCTAGGACAGGGAGGCTACACCTTC.

The chain recombines TRBV30 with TRBJ1-2, with 8 bases lining up with TRBD1. Trimming cost V 4 bases and J 8 bases; bases outside gene matches: 6. CDR3 size: 12 residues. Looked up from germline, CDR1 is GTSNPN and CDR2 is SVGIG (reference sequence). As DNA, the CDR3 is TGTGCCTGGAATCAGGGGGCAGGGGGCTACACCTTC. This sequence encodes CAWNQGAGGYTF.

The rearrangement joins TRBV7-2 to TRBJ2-5, with a weak D call TRBD2 (7 bases). In germline, CDR1 is SGHTA, CDR2 FQGNSA. This CDR3 region has 17 residues. Trimming removed 2 bases at V and 4 bases at J, with 20 bases between. The CDR3 DNA reads as TGTGCCAGCAGCTTACTGGGAGGGGGTTTTAGGGGAGAGACCCAGTACTTC. Protein product: CASSLLGGGFRGETQYF.

V is TRBV27 and J is TRBJ1-6; unclear D gene. The CDR3 contains 15 residues. Germline lookup yields CDR1 MNHEY and CDR2 SMNVEV (reference sequence). Trimming cost V 5 bases and J 0 bases, with 8 bases left between them. For the CDR3, the DNA is TGTGCCAGCAGTCCACAAAGCTCCTATAATTCACCCCTCCACTTT. It codes for CASSPQSSYNSPLHF.

V usage is TRBV30 and J usage is TRBJ1-1, with a weak D call TRBD1 (6 bases). Germline lookup yields CDR1 GTSNPN and CDR2 SVGIG (reference sequence). This CDR3 is built from 13 residues. V was pared by 4 bases and J by 10 bases, with 19 bases between. The CDR3 loop reads CAWKWGSGVGAFF. DNA for the CDR3: TGTGCCTGGAAATGGGGATCAGGGGTGGGAGCTTTCTTT.

This clone was counted a single time. This chain uses TRBV5-1 with TRBJ1-1; a possible D gene is TRBD1 (6 bases). Germline V gives CDR1 SGHRS, CDR2 YFSETQ. This CDR3 contains 14 residues. V gave up 6 bases and J gave up 0 bases, with 12 bases separating them. The CDR3 sequence is CASTSGHMNTEAFF. CDR3 nucleotide sequence: TGCGCCAGCACCTCGGGACATATGAACACTGAAGCTTTCTTT.

In this sample, this clone turned up a few times. The CDR3 DNA sequence: TGTGCCAGCCGGGGAGGGGCGAACACTGAAGCTTTCTTT. Protein product: CASRGGANTEAFF. J is TRBJ1-1 and V is TRBV14, with a tentative D call TRBD1 (5 bases). V was clipped by 8 bases and J by 1 base, with 11 bases between them. CDR3 length: 13 residues. Germline values: CDR1 SGHDN, CDR2 FVKESK.

This CDR3 reads CASIKATGRNTEAFF. DNA for the CDR3: TGTGCCAGCATCAAAGCGACAGGGCGAAACACTGAAGCTTTCTTT. The V call is TRBV6-1, the J call TRBJ1-1; 7 nucleotides match TRBD1. Trimming took 7 bases from V and 2 from J; bases not matched to a gene: 10. The germline CDR1 and CDR2 sequences are MNHNS and SASEGT. This CDR3 has 15 residues.

The chain has TRBV9 and TRBJ1-1, with D tentatively TRBD1 (6 bases). V lost 4 bases and J lost 3, with 25 bases in between. Germline-derived CDR1 and CDR2 are SGDLS and YYNGEE. The CDR3 has 18 residues. The CDR3, as DNA: TGTGCCAGCAGCTCCCCTTTAGGGGGTAGGGGGATACACACTGAAGCTTTCTTT. It specifies CASSSPLGGRGIHTEAFF.

This clone has only one observation. The chain uses TRBV11-2 and TRBJ2-5, with TRBD1 as a possible D gene (5 bases). The CDR3 runs 13 residues. V was shortened by 4 bases and J by 0 bases, with 6 bases between the two germline ends. Germline V gene sequence: CDR1 SGHAT, CDR2 FQNNGV. In DNA, the CDR3 is TGTGCCAGCAGCTGGGGCAACCAAGAGACCCAGTACTTC. Translated, it gives CASSWGNQETQYF.

The chain joins TRBV7-9 to TRBJ1-5; D unclear. The CDR3 consists of 17 residues. V shed 3 bases and J shed 3 bases, with 18 bases lying between them. Germline CDR1 reads SEHNR; CDR2 reads FQNEAQ (reference sequence). This CDR3 is CASSFWAASTDNQPQHF. The CDR3 DNA is TGTGCCAGCAGCTTTTGGGCCGCATCTACTGACAATCAGCCCCAGCATTTT.

The rearrangement links TRBV9 to TRBJ2-1; D is possibly TRBD2 (6 bases). CDR1 and CDR2 from the germline V gene are SGDLS and YYNGEE. The CDR3 spans 16 residues. V was trimmed by 3 bases and J by 1 base, leaving 14 bases between them. CDR3 protein: CASSAGGDLSYNEQFF. CDR3 nucleotide sequence: TGTGCCAGCAGCGCCGGAGGGGATTTGTCCTACAATGAGCAGTTCTTC.

This sequence joins TRBV19 and TRBJ2-2, with D perhaps TRBD2 (7 bases). Germline assignment: CDR1 LNHDA and CDR2 SQIVND (reference sequence). V was shortened by 10 bases and J by 4 bases, with 22 bases between the two germline ends. CDR3 length: 16 residues. The CDR3 is CATGGPGGPLTGELFF. The CDR3 region has the DNA TGTGCCACTGGGGGGCCGGGGGGTCCTCTCACCGGGGAGCTGTTTTTT.